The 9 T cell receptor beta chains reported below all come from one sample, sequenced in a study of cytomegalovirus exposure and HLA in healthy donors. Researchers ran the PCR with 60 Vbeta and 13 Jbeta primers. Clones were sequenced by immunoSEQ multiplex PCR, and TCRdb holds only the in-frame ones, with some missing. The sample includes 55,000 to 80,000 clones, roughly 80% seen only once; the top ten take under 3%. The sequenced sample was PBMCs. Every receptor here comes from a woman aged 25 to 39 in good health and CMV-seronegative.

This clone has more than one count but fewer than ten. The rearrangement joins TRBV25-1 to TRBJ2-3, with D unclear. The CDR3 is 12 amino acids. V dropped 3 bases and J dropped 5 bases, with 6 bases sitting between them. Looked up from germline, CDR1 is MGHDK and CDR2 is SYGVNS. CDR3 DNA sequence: TGTGCCAGCAGTGATCCCGGAGATACGCAGTATTTT. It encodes CASSDPGDTQYF.

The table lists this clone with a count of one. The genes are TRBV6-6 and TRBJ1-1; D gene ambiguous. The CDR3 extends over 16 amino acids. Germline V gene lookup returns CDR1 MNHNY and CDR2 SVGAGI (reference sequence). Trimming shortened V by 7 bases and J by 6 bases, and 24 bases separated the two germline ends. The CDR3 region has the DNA TGTGCCAGCACCGAGTCGTCCAGGCAGCCCATGGCTGAAGCTTTCTTT. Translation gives CASTESSRQPMAEAFF.

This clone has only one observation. CDR3 sequence: CASSPPSDTQYF. In nucleotides, the CDR3 is TGTGCCAGCAGCCCCCCTTCGGATACGCAGTATTTT. This chain joins TRBV7-2 and TRBJ2-3; unclear D gene. The germline CDR1 and CDR2 sequences are SGHTA and FQGNSA. V lost 5 bases, J lost 6 bases, and 9 bases lay in between. The CDR3 loop spans 12 amino acids.

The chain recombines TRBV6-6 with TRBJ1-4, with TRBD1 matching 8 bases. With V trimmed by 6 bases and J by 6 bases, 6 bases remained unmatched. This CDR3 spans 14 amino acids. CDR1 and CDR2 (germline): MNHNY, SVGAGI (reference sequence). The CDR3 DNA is TGTGCCAGCAGCCTATTCAGGGGGCATGAAAAACTGTTTTTT. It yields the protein CASSLFRGHEKLFF.

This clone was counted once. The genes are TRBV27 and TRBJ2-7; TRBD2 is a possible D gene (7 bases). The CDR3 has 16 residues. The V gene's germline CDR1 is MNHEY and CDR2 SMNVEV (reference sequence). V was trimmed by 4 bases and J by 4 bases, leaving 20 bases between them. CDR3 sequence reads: CASSSGWGGLLYEQYF. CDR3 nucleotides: TGTGCCAGCAGTTCCGGGTGGGGGGGCTTACTGTACGAGCAGTACTTC.

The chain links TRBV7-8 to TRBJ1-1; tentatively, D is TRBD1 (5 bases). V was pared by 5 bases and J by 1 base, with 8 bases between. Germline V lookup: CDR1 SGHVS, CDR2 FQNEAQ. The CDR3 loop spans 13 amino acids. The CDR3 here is CASSQDRNTEAFF. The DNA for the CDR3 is TGTGCCAGCAGCCAAGACAGGAACACTGAAGCTTTCTTT.

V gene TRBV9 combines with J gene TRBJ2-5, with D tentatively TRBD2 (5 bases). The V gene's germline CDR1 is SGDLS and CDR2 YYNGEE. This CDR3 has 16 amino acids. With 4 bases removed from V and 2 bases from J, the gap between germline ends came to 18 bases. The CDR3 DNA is TGTGCCAGCAGCATCAACTCAAGGGAGAATCAAGAGACCCAGTACTTC. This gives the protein CASSINSRENQETQYF.

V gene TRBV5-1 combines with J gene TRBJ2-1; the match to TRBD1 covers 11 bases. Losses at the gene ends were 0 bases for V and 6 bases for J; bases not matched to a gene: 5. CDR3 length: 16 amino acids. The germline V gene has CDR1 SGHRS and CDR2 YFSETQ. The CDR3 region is CASSLGTGGGRNEQFF. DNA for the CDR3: TGCGCCAGCAGCTTGGGGACAGGGGGCGGGCGCAATGAGCAGTTCTTC.

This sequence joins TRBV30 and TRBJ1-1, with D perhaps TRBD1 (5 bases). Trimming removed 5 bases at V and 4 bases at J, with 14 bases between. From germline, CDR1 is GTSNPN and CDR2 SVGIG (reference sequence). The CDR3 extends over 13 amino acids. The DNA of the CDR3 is TGTGCCTGGTGGGGAGGGAGGGGCACTGAAGCTTTCTTT. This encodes CAWWGGRGTEAFF.